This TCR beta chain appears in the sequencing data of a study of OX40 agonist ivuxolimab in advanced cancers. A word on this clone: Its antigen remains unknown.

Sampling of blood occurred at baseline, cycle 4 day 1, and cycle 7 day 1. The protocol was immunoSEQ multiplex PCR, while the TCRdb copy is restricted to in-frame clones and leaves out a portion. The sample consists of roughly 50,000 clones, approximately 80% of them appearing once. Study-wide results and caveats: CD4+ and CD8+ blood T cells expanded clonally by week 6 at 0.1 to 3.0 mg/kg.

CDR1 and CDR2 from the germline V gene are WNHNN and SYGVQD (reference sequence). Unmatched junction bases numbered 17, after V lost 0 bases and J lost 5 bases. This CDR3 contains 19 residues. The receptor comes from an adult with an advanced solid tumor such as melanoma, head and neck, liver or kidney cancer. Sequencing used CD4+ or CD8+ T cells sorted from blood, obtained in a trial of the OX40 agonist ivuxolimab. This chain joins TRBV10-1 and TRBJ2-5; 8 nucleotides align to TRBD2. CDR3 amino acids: CASSESSPIRVTGGETQYF. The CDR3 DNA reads TGCGCCAGCAGTGAGTCGTCCCCCATTCGCGTGACGGGAGGGGAGACCCAGTACTTC.